Presented here are 10 T cell receptor beta chains from one specimen sequenced in a study of T cell repertoires in cytomegalovirus infection. Their target antigens are unknown. TCRdb independently ran MiXCR on the reads; one entry per CDR3 protein. The table records around 430,000 distinct CDR3 sequences, roughly 42% of them present only once. The sample was cultured PBMCs, taken from culture after CMV antigen stimulation. The receptor set was obtained from a human donor in good health (CMV status not recorded). Some clones in this sample may be carry-over from other donors' samples.

The rearrangement uses TRBV7-2 and TRBJ2-3, with 8 positions matching TRBD2. Germline values: CDR1 SGHTA, CDR2 FQGNSA. J was trimmed by 10 bases and V by 0 bases; bases with no gene match: 12. This CDR3 has 16 amino acids. The CDR3 loop is CASSLALAGGGVAQYF. Written as DNA, the CDR3 is TGTGCCAGCAGCTTAGCCCTCGCGGGAGGAGGAGTCGCGCAGTATTTT.

The V and J genes are TRBV7-2 and TRBJ2-3, with TRBD2 matching over 7 bases. Germline-derived CDR1 and CDR2 are SGHTA and FQGNSA. With 4 bases clipped from V and 5 bases from J, the junction kept 15 bases outside the gene matches. This CDR3 is built from 17 residues. The CDR3 nucleotides read TGTGCCAGCAGCTCCCCTCGGGGAGCGGGATCGGTAGATACGCAGTATTTT. Its protein is CASSSPRGAGSVDTQYF.

CDR3 in DNA: TGTGCCACCAGCTCCCCCGGGGGGGCCGGGGATAATGAGCAGTTCTTC. The encoded protein is CATSSPGGAGDNEQFF. The chain carries TRBV15 and TRBJ2-1; 8 bases map to TRBD2. Germline loops: CDR1 LNHNV, CDR2 YYDKDF (reference sequence). V was clipped by 5 bases and J by 7 bases; unmatched bases: 13. This CDR3 region has 16 residues. Full variable domain (missing parts from reference TRBV15 and TRBJ2-1): DAMVIQNPRYQVTQFGKPVTLSCSQTLNHNVMYWYQQKSSQAPKLLFHYYDKDFNNEADTPDNFQSRRPNTSFCFLDIRSPGLGDTAMYLCATSSPGGAGDNEQFFGPGTRLTVL.

The CDR3 loop is CASTPGTVSYNEQFF. In nucleotides, the CDR3 is TGTGCCAGTACACCCGGGACGGTCTCCTACAATGAGCAGTTCTTC. This chain connects TRBV6-6 to TRBJ2-1, with D perhaps assigned TRBD1 or TRBD2 (5 bases each). The CDR3 sequence is 15 residues long. With 9 bases removed from V and 0 bases from J, the gap between germline ends came to 15 bases. The germline gives CDR1 MNHNY, CDR2 SVGAGI (reference sequence).

The chain combines TRBV5-4 with TRBJ2-7; D is possibly TRBD1 or TRBD2 (5 bases each). Per germline, CDR1 SGHNT and CDR2 YYREEE (reference sequence). V was pared by 0 bases and J by 0 bases, with 16 bases between. The CDR3 loop spans 17 amino acids. The CDR3 DNA reads TGTGCCAGCAGCTTGGAGGGACCCAGGGCCCGCTCCTACGAGCAGTACTTC. This gives the protein CASSLEGPRARSYEQYF.

The sample holds a few counts of this clonotype. The chain employs TRBV7-8 and TRBJ2-3, with 7 bases identical to TRBD2. V was clipped by 4 bases and J by 6 bases; unmatched bases: 10. The germline V gene encodes CDR1 SGHVS and CDR2 FQNEAQ. This CDR3 contains 15 residues. The DNA for the CDR3 is TGTGCCAGCAGCTCCGTAGCGGGTCATGGGGATACGCAGTATTTT. Protein sequence: CASSSVAGHGDTQYF.

The gene calls are TRBV7-8 and TRBJ2-7; 7 bases align to TRBD1. The V and J ends lost 3 bases and 6 bases, in that order; junction bases with no gene match: 11. CDR1 is SGHVS and CDR2 is FQNEAQ in the germline V gene. The CDR3 length is 15 residues. This CDR3 is CASSFLTGSLGEQYF. The CDR3 DNA follows: TGTGCCAGCAGCTTCCTGACAGGGTCGTTGGGCGAGCAGTACTTC. Drawing the rest from reference TRBV7-8 and TRBJ2-7, the complete variable domain is GAGVSQSPRYKVAKRGQDVALRCDPISGHVSLFWYQQALGQGPEFLTYFQNEAQLDKSGLPSDRFFAERPEGSVSTLKIQRTQQEDSAVYLCASSFLTGSLGEQYFGPGTRLTVT.

The chain couples TRBV4-1 to TRBJ2-1, with D possibly called TRBD1 or TRBD2 (5 bases each). The V end lost 1 base, the J end lost 9 bases, and 7 bases lay between the germline ends. The CDR3 sequence is 12 residues long. In germline, CDR1 is MGHRA, CDR2 YSYEKL. The chain's CDR3 is CASSQGDGEQFF. CDR3 in DNA: TGCGCCAGCAGCCAAGGGGACGGTGAGCAGTTCTTC.

This sequence joins TRBV4-3 and TRBJ2-1; D ambiguous. The CDR3 covers 14 residues. Trimming left V 1 base short and J 9 bases short, with 13 bases between. CDR1 LGHNA and CDR2 YSLEER come from the germline V gene. CDR3 bases: TGCGCCAGCAGCCAAGGAACTCCAGGCCTTGAGCAGTTCTTC. Amino acid sequence: CASSQGTPGLEQFF.

This clonotype was counted a few times. The genes are TRBV4-3 and TRBJ1-5; D not certain. This CDR3 is built from 16 residues. From germline, CDR1 is LGHNA and CDR2 YSLEER. The germline V and J ends were trimmed by 0 bases and 7 bases, with 16 bases remaining between them. The CDR3 bases are TGCGCCAGCAGCCAAGATCGGTCCACATCCGACCAGCCCCAGCATTTT. It translates to CASSQDRSTSDQPQHF.